The 23 T cell receptor beta chains below come from one sample, sequenced in a study of identifying expanded T cells in peripheral blood. TCRdb's copy holds only in-frame clones and misses some; the assay was immunoSEQ multiplex PCR. Of around 130,000 clones listed, about 86% are singletons. The sequenced sample was blood. Every receptor here comes from a person aged 18 to 69 in good health.

In its sample, this clone was seen a few times. The chain carries TRBV7-8 and TRBJ2-7; a possible D gene is TRBD1 (7 bases). V lost 5 bases and J 6 bases, leaving 26 bases between the germline ends. The CDR3 spans 17 residues. CDR1 and CDR2 (germline): SGHVS, FQNEAQ. This CDR3 is CASSTDGQVPGGFEQYF. The CDR3 DNA reads as TGTGCCAGCAGCACAGACGGACAGGTACCCGGGGGATTCGAGCAGTACTTC.

The chain joins TRBV19 to TRBJ2-7; 10 nucleotides line up with TRBD1. V was pared by 3 bases and J by 3 bases, with 20 bases of the junction left unmatched. Germline-derived CDR1 and CDR2 are LNHDA and SQIVND (reference sequence). The length of the CDR3 is 20 residues. CDR3 sequence (DNA): TGTGCCAGTAGTATCAGAACGACAGGGGGCTCAAATAAAGTATACTACGAGCAGTACTTC. This gives the protein CASSIRTTGGSNKVYYEQYF.

This sequence joins TRBV19 and TRBJ1-4; TRBD1 might be the D (5 bases). This CDR3 has 13 residues. Germline CDR1 is LNHDA and CDR2 is SQIVND (reference sequence). Trimming stripped 3 bases from V and 10 bases from J, with 12 bases between. The CDR3 DNA reads as TGTGCCAGTAGTATCGGGGGAAAAGGAAAACTGTTTTTT. This codes for CASSIGGKGKLFF.

The V gene is TRBV5-1, the J gene TRBJ2-3, with 10 nucleotides matching TRBD2. CDR1 and CDR2 from the germline V gene are SGHRS and YFSETQ. Unmatched junction bases numbered 9, after V lost 4 bases and J lost 4 bases. The CDR3 totals 16 residues. The CDR3 DNA reads as TGCGCCAGCAGCCCCCTGGGGCTAGCGGGAGCAGATACGCAGTATTTT. Its translation is CASSPLGLAGADTQYF.

The chain combines TRBV5-1 with TRBJ2-2; a possible D gene is TRBD2 (5 bases). The CDR3 covers 15 residues. The V end was cut by 6 bases, the J end by 3 bases, with 15 bases between. Per germline, CDR1 SGHRS and CDR2 YFSETQ. This chain's CDR3 is CASTLTGTDTGELFF. Written as DNA, the CDR3 is TGCGCCAGCACCCTCACGGGAACCGACACCGGGGAGCTGTTTTTT.

This rearrangement joins TRBV7-2 to TRBJ1-1; a weak D match, TRBD1 (6 bases). Germline V gene sequence: CDR1 SGHTA, CDR2 FQGNSA. CDR3 length: 17 residues. V was shortened by 6 bases and J by 1 base, with 21 bases between the two germline ends. CDR3 protein: CASRQKGGRGRNTEAFF. In nucleotides, the CDR3 is TGTGCCAGCAGACAAAAGGGCGGCAGGGGCCGGAACACTGAAGCTTTCTTT.

This sequence joins TRBV20-1 and TRBJ2-1; TRBD2 is a possible D gene (6 bases). V lost 0 bases, J lost 16 bases, and 13 bases lay in between. The length of the CDR3 is 11 residues. Germline V CDR1 and CDR2: DFQATT, SNEGSKA (reference sequence). CDR3: CSARDGTQAFF. CDR3 nucleotides: TGCAGTGCTAGAGATGGGACTCAGGCTTTCTTC.

The chain uses TRBV9 and TRBJ2-3; D might be TRBD1 (5 bases). In germline, CDR1 is SGDLS, CDR2 YYNGEE. With 0 bases removed from V and 5 bases from J, the gap between germline ends came to 10 bases. The length of the CDR3 is 14 residues. The CDR3 region has the DNA TGTGCCAGCAGCGTAGAGCAGGGCGGAGATACGCAGTATTTT. Translating it yields CASSVEQGGDTQYF.

The rearrangement joins TRBV2 to TRBJ1-2, with 11 bases aligning to TRBD1. J was trimmed by 1 base and V by 6 bases; bases with no gene match: 10. CDR1 SNHLY and CDR2 FYNNEI come from the germline V gene. The CDR3 runs to 17 residues. CDR3 region: CASSAGTGGFFNYGYTF. The DNA of the CDR3 is TGTGCCAGCAGCGCCGGGACAGGGGGTTTCTTTAACTATGGCTACACCTTC.

This clone was seen a few times. CDR3: CASSQERGAHYEQYF. The DNA for the CDR3 is TGCGCCAGCAGCCAAGAGAGGGGGGCCCACTACGAGCAGTACTTC. V and J are TRBV4-1 and TRBJ2-7; either TRBD1 or TRBD2 may supply D (6 bases each). The germline V and J ends were trimmed by 0 bases and 3 bases, with 12 bases remaining between them. The CDR3 loop spans 15 amino acids. Germline CDR1 is MGHRA and CDR2 is YSYEKL.

On this clone itself: The junction departs from the called germline gene at one end, perhaps through a read error. This chain uses TRBV5-1 with TRBJ1-1; no reliable D call. This CDR3 is built from 12 residues. Germline CDR1 SGHRS, CDR2 YFSETQ. For the CDR3, the DNA is TGCGCCAGCAGCTTAAAGAACAGTGAAGCTTTCTTT. Amino acid sequence: CASSLKNSEAFF.

The chain couples TRBV29-1 to TRBJ2-7; possibly TRBD1 for D (6 bases). The germline gives CDR1 SQVTM, CDR2 ANQGSEA. CDR3 length: 14 amino acids. V shed 8 bases and J shed 6 bases, with 23 bases lying between them. The CDR3 sequence: CSCRSGGRGSEQYF. The DNA for the CDR3 is TGCAGCTGCAGGTCAGGTGGCAGGGGAAGCGAGCAGTACTTC.

The CDR3 loop is CASSQEGVGKNIQYF. The CDR3 bases are TGCGCCAGCAGCCAAGAAGGGGTTGGCAAAAACATTCAGTACTTC. The chain uses TRBV4-1 and TRBJ2-4, with a possible D match to TRBD1 (5 bases). V dropped 0 bases and J dropped 3 bases, with 9 bases sitting between them. The CDR3 has 15 residues. The germline V gene encodes CDR1 MGHRA and CDR2 YSYEKL.

The sample holds one count of this clone. The V and J genes are TRBV6-1 and TRBJ2-1; D not certain. Trimming removed 6 bases at V and 9 bases at J, with 6 bases between. Germline V gene data show CDR1 as MNHNS and CDR2 as SASEGT. The CDR3 length is 10 residues. The CDR3 sequence: CASSVTEQFF. In DNA, the CDR3 is TGTGCCAGCAGCGTCACTGAGCAGTTCTTC.

V is TRBV28 and J is TRBJ2-7; 13 nucleotides line up with TRBD2. CDR3 length: 17 residues. The junction had 9 bases not matched to a gene; V was cut back by 3 bases and J by 4 bases. In germline, CDR1 is MDHEN, CDR2 SYDVKM. The CDR3 DNA is TGTGCCAGCAGTTTCACTAGCGGGAGGGGCGGGGATTACGAGCAGTACTTC. It encodes CASSFTSGRGGDYEQYF.

The chain has TRBV5-1 and TRBJ2-2, with D tentatively TRBD2 (8 bases). Between the trimmed V and J ends, which lost 4 bases and 5 bases, there was a span of 27 bases. The CDR3 has 19 amino acids. From germline, CDR1 is SGHRS and CDR2 YFSETQ. The CDR3 here is CASSTLQGGSGSQTGELFF. The CDR3 coding sequence is TGCGCCAGCAGCACCCTTCAGGGGGGGAGCGGGAGTCAAACCGGGGAGCTGTTTTTT.

The chain uses TRBV18 and TRBJ1-2; D uncertain. The CDR3 totals 17 residues. From germline, CDR1 is KGHSH and CDR2 LQKENI. The ends were cut back, 1 base at V and 1 base at J, with 16 bases in the middle. CDR3 nucleotides: TGTGCCAGCTCACCACGGCGGACGTCGAATATTAACTATGGCTACACCTTC. Residues: CASSPRRTSNINYGYTF. Drawing the rest from reference TRBV18 and TRBJ1-2, the complete variable domain is NAGVMQNPRHLVRRRGQEARLRCSPMKGHSHVYWYRQLPEEGLKFMVYLQKENIIDESGMPKERFSAEFPKEGPSILRIQQVVRGDSAAYFCASSPRRTSNINYGYTFGSGTRLTVV.

This chain connects TRBV10-3 to TRBJ1-4, with 7 positions matching TRBD1. CDR3 length: 12 residues. CDR1 is ENHRY, CDR2 SYGVKD, per germline. The junction had 10 bases not matched to a gene; V was cut back by 8 bases and J by 13 bases. CDR3 loop: CAISVQGYRLFF. The CDR3 DNA sequence: TGTGCCATCTCGGTACAGGGGTATAGACTGTTTTTT.

The chain links TRBV9 to TRBJ2-3, with D maybe TRBD2 (5 bases). With 4 bases removed from V and 0 bases from J, the gap between germline ends came to 15 bases. Germline V gene data show CDR1 as SGDLS and CDR2 as YYNGEE. The length of the CDR3 is 16 residues. The CDR3 coding sequence is TGTGCCAGCAGCCCCGGAGGAAGGGCTAGCACAGATACGCAGTATTTT. This encodes CASSPGGRASTDTQYF.

The rearrangement links TRBV5-1 to TRBJ2-7; 9 bases map to TRBD1. V shed 5 bases and J 1 base; nucleotides not matched to a gene: 4. From germline, CDR1 is SGHRS and CDR2 YFSETQ. CDR3 length: 14 amino acids. Written as DNA, the CDR3 is TGCGCCAGCAGATCTGGACAGGGGTCCTACGAGCAGTACTTC. This gives the protein CASRSGQGSYEQYF.

The chain joins TRBV7-9 to TRBJ2-1, with 12 positions matching TRBD1. Germline values: CDR1 SEHNR, CDR2 FQNEAQ (reference sequence). The CDR3 length is 18 residues. Trimming cost V 4 bases and J 3 bases; bases outside gene matches: 10. The CDR3 DNA sequence: TGTGCCAGCAGCTGGGGACAGGGGGCGCGAGGGGGCTACAATGAGCAGTTCTTC. This translates into CASSWGQGARGGYNEQFF.

The chain combines TRBV5-4 with TRBJ2-3, with D unclear. The CDR3 length is 13 residues. Germline CDR1 reads SGHNT; CDR2 reads YYREEE (reference sequence). V lost 0 bases, J lost 4 bases, and 6 bases lay in between. CDR3 residues: CASSLDEADTQYF. Written as DNA, the CDR3 is TGTGCCAGCAGCTTGGACGAAGCAGATACGCAGTATTTT.

The chain couples TRBV28 to TRBJ2-5; D not certain. CDR1 and CDR2 (germline): MDHEN, SYDVKM. This CDR3 is built from 14 residues. Trimming cost V 3 bases and J 1 base, with 9 bases left between them. The CDR3 protein is CASSFNGLQETQYF. The CDR3, as DNA: TGTGCCAGCAGTTTTAACGGCCTCCAAGAGACCCAGTACTTC.